This TCR beta chain is from a study of shared T cell receptors in the human thymus. The repertoire was sequenced with immunoSEQ multiplex PCR; TCRdb's copy has only in-frame clones and lacks some. The sample consists of about 660,000 clones, roughly 90% of them appearing once. The CDR3 loop spans 15 amino acids. This sample was shared with a second study, whose subject was human thymus T cells. That investigation notes: Related research described strongly overlapping thymic repertoires in unrelated people.

Sequencing was carried out using thymocytes. This TCR came from a boy in the first two years of life with a congenital heart defect. The chain combines TRBV21-1 with TRBJ1-1. TRBV21-1 is a listed pseudogene. The CDR3 spells CASSKARGGSEGAFF. The CDR3 nucleotides read TGTGCCAGCAGCAAAGCTCGCGGGGGGTCAGAGGGAGCTTTCTTT.